Below are 6 T cell receptor beta chains sequenced from a single sample in a study of T cell changes during pregnancy in multiple sclerosis. Produced via immunoSEQ multiplex PCR; TCRdb's table is partial and in-frame only. Here the sample spans some 85,000 clones, about 94% being singletons. The source was peripheral blood, collected in the third trimester of pregnancy. The origin of the receptors is a female donor with multiple sclerosis, enrolled in a pregnancy study.

The chain is built from TRBV4-3 and TRBJ1-3, with D perhaps TRBD1 (5 bases). V lost 3 bases and J 9 bases, leaving 9 bases between the germline ends. The CDR3 has 12 residues. Germline CDR1 is LGHNA and CDR2 is YSLEER. Here the CDR3 reads CASSHGTSTIYF. The CDR3 DNA follows: TGCGCCAGCAGCCACGGGACTTCCACCATATATTTT.

J is TRBJ2-7 and V is TRBV21-1; the D call TRBD1 from the table was never checked on the DNA. TRBV21-1 is flagged as a pseudogene. The CDR3 loop spans 16 amino acids. Here the CDR3 DNA reads TGTGCCAGCAGCAAAGCTTCCCCGACAAGCTCCTACGAGCAGTACTTC. Its translation is CASSKASPTSSYEQYF.

This rearrangement joins TRBV5-1 to TRBJ1-3, with unresolved D. Looked up from germline, CDR1 is SGHRS and CDR2 is YFSETQ. The V gene lost 4 bases and the J gene lost 0 bases, with 11 bases spanning the gap. The CDR3 spans 15 residues. The chain's CDR3 is CASSGGLVSGNTIYF. CDR3 DNA: TGCGCCAGCAGCGGAGGCCTCGTCTCTGGAAACACCATATATTTT.

V gene TRBV14 combines with J gene TRBJ2-5, with 8 bases lining up with TRBD2. From germline, CDR1 is SGHDN and CDR2 FVKESK. The CDR3 is 16 amino acids. V trimming: 1 base; J trimming: 2 bases; junction bases outside the gene matches: 6. The CDR3 region is CASSQGIAGSQETQYF. The CDR3 DNA is TGTGCCAGCAGCCAAGGGATAGCGGGGTCACAAGAGACCCAGTACTTC.

The chain joins TRBV6-1 to TRBJ1-2; D gene ambiguous. The V and J ends lost 6 bases and 5 bases respectively, with 16 bases between them. The length of the CDR3 is 14 residues. CDR1 and CDR2 from the germline V gene are MNHNS and SASEGT. The CDR3, as DNA: TGTGCCAGCAGCGAGTCCCTGGGAGGTTATGGCTACACCTTC. Translation: CASSESLGGYGYTF.

The J gene is TRBJ2-3, the V gene TRBV19; maybe TRBD2 (6 bases). The V end lost 9 bases, the J end lost 0 bases, and 10 bases lay between the germline ends. The CDR3 length is 13 residues. The V gene's germline CDR1 is LNHDA and CDR2 SQIVND (reference sequence). The CDR3 DNA reads as TGTGCCAGCAATAGCGGAAGCACAGATACGCAGTATTTT. Its protein product is CASNSGSTDTQYF.